The 10 T cell receptor beta chains below were found in one sample sequenced in a study of graft-versus-host responses after intestinal transplantation. Their antigen targets remain unknown. TCRdb's copy holds only in-frame clones and misses some; the assay was immunoSEQ multiplex PCR. This table holds around 110,000 clones, 90% to 95% found once. Sequenced here: unstimulated CD8+ T cells sorted from spleen or lymph node cells, sampled before transplant. The receptor set was obtained from a human donor who was the organ donor for an intestinal transplant.

CDR3 residues: CASTTGRQRQETQYF. CDR3 in DNA: TGTGCCAGCACAACGGGGAGACAACGTCAAGAGACCCAGTACTTC. This chain uses TRBV2 with TRBJ2-5, with D perhaps matching TRBD2 (5 bases). The CDR3 spans 15 residues. Germline loops: CDR1 SNHLY, CDR2 FYNNEI. V gave up 7 bases and J gave up 2 bases, with 17 bases separating them.

J is TRBJ2-7 and V is TRBV5-1; the D call may be TRBD1 or TRBD2 (5 bases each). The CDR3 spans 12 residues. Germline assignment: CDR1 SGHRS and CDR2 YFSETQ. Trimming shortened V by 5 bases and J by 5 bases, and 11 bases separated the two germline ends. CDR3 bases: TGCGCCAGCAGATCCCGGGACGACGAGCAGTACTTC. Translation gives CASRSRDDEQYF.

The gene calls are TRBV10-2 and TRBJ2-5; 8 bases match TRBD2. Germline lookup yields CDR1 WSHSY and CDR2 SAAADI. The CDR3 consists of 19 residues. The V segment lost 0 bases and the J segment 5 bases; nucleotides outside the gene matches: 17. The CDR3 protein is CASSESVCLAGVRGETQYF. The CDR3 bases are TGCGCCAGCAGTGAGTCGGTCTGTCTAGCGGGTGTACGTGGGGAGACCCAGTACTTC.

J is TRBJ2-5 and V is TRBV4-3, with D possibly being TRBD2 (5 bases). This CDR3 spans 13 amino acids. Trimming took 1 base from V and 5 from J, leaving 8 bases between them. Per germline, CDR1 LGHNA and CDR2 YSLEER. CDR3 nucleotide sequence: TGCGCCAGCAGCCAAGTCCCGGGGGAGACCCAGTACTTC. Translating it yields CASSQVPGETQYF.

The rearrangement joins TRBV19 to TRBJ2-7; 8 nucleotides line up with TRBD1. Germline V gene data show CDR1 as LNHDA and CDR2 as SQIVND (reference sequence). The V and J ends lost 4 bases and 3 bases, in that order; junction bases with no gene match: 2. This CDR3 is 13 amino acids long. CDR3 in amino acids: CASSTGQGYEQYF. The DNA for the CDR3 is TGTGCCAGTAGTACAGGACAGGGCTACGAGCAGTACTTC.

The chain has TRBV30 and TRBJ2-2; 8 positions match TRBD1. Germline CDR1 reads GTSNPN; CDR2 reads SVGIG (reference sequence). This CDR3 is built from 14 residues. The J segment lost 7 bases and the V segment lost 2 bases, leaving 6 bases of the junction unmatched. In DNA, the CDR3 is TGTGCCTGGAGTTTCGGACAGGGTGGCGGGGAGCTGTTTTTT. This translates into CAWSFGQGGGELFF.

As to this clone: Other DNA sequences in this sample translate to the same CDR3. J is TRBJ2-1 and V is TRBV6-5; TRBD1 or TRBD2 may be the D gene (5 bases each). V was pared by 5 bases and J by 0 bases, with 11 bases between. Per the germline V gene, CDR1 is MNHEY and CDR2 is SVGAGI. There are 15 residues in the CDR3. CDR3: CASSRSGSSYNEQFF. CDR3 coding DNA: TGTGCCAGCAGTAGATCAGGGAGCTCCTACAATGAGCAGTTCTTC.

For this clone: The junction differs from germline at one of its ends, possibly a read error. This chain links TRBV2 with TRBJ2-7, with 11 bases aligning to TRBD2. The CDR3 is 16 amino acids. Germline loops: CDR1 SNHLY, CDR2 FYNNEI. CDR3 amino acids: CASSEAGLAEAYEQYF. The CDR3, as DNA: TGTGCCAGCAGCGAAGCGGGACTAGCGGAGGCCTACGAGCAGTACTTC.

The gene calls are TRBV7-9 and TRBJ2-3; TRBD2 is a possible D gene (5 bases). With 1 base removed from V and 1 base from J, the gap between germline ends came to 9 bases. Germline V gene sequence: CDR1 SEHNR, CDR2 FQNEAQ (reference sequence). This CDR3 contains 15 residues. CDR3 residues: CASSLGGVGTDTQYF. The CDR3 region has the DNA TGTGCCAGCAGCTTAGGGGGAGTTGGCACAGATACGCAGTATTTT.

The chain links TRBV11-2 to TRBJ2-4, with D perhaps matching TRBD1 (5 bases). Trimming pared 3 bases from V and 0 bases from J, leaving 18 bases between. CDR3 size: 18 residues. Germline V lookup: CDR1 SGHAT, CDR2 FQNNGV. The CDR3 coding sequence is TGTGCCAGCAGCTTCGCAGGGATCAATACCTTAGCCAAAAACATTCAGTACTTC. Protein sequence: CASSFAGINTLAKNIQYF. The variable domain in full, with the rest retrieved from reference TRBV11-2 and TRBJ2-4, is EAGVAQSPRYKIIEKRQSVAFWCNPISGHATLYWYQQILGQGPKLLIQFQNNGVVDDSQLPKDRFSAERLKGVDSTLKIQPAKLEDSAVYLCASSFAGINTLAKNIQYFGAGTRLSVL.